These 22 T cell receptor beta chains were sequenced from one sample in a study of beta chain features in type 1 diabetes. Expressed TCRB transcripts were sequenced after all isolated RNA was converted to cDNA. Using immunoSEQ multiplex PCR, the repertoire was profiled, and TCRdb retains in-frame clones only, with some absent. Here the sample spans 120,000 to 150,000 clones, about 44% being singletons. The sample taken for sequencing was Tregs from blood. The source is a man aged 18 to 35 in good health.

The chain employs TRBV6-5 and TRBJ1-2; 9 bases are shared with TRBD1. The CDR3 extends over 12 amino acids. Per the germline V gene, CDR1 is MNHEY and CDR2 is SVGAGI. V trimming: 8 bases; J trimming: 7 bases; junction bases outside the gene matches: 5. Here the CDR3 reads CASAGTGLGYTF. CDR3 bases: TGTGCCAGCGCCGGGACAGGGCTTGGCTACACCTTC.

CDR3 DNA sequence: TGTGCCAGCAGCCAACTAACGGGGACTACAGATACGCAGTATTTT. Translated, it gives CASSQLTGTTDTQYF. This sequence joins TRBV14 and TRBJ2-3; the D gene is possibly TRBD2 (6 bases). The germline V gene encodes CDR1 SGHDN and CDR2 FVKESK. There are 15 residues in the CDR3. V lost 2 bases and J lost 3, with 12 bases in between.

CDR3 protein: CASSSSGGRYGYTF. For the CDR3, the DNA is TGTGCCAGTAGTAGTTCAGGGGGCCGCTATGGCTACACCTTC. The rearrangement uses TRBV19 and TRBJ1-2; 8 bases align to TRBD1. CDR1 LNHDA and CDR2 SQIVND come from the germline V gene (reference sequence). This CDR3 has 14 amino acids. Trimming cost V 4 bases and J 4 bases; bases outside gene matches: 5. The full variable domain, rest sourced from reference TRBV19 and TRBJ1-2, is DGGITQSPKYLFRKEGQNVTLSCEQNLNHDAMYWYRQDPGQGLRLIYYSQIVNDFQKGDIAEGYSVSREKKESFPLTVTSAQKNPTAFYLCASSSSGGRYGYTFGSGTRLTVV.

The table lists this clone with a few counts. The chain is built from TRBV7-2 and TRBJ2-1; D is ambiguous. The CDR3 runs to 13 residues. The V gene lost 5 bases and the J gene lost 6 bases, with 11 bases spanning the gap. Germline loops: CDR1 SGHTA, CDR2 FQGNSA. This CDR3 reads CASSPEVFNEQFF. The CDR3 DNA reads as TGTGCCAGCAGCCCAGAAGTATTCAATGAGCAGTTCTTC.

The V and J genes are TRBV18 and TRBJ1-2, with D uncertain. The V gene's germline CDR1 is KGHSH and CDR2 LQKENI. The CDR3 consists of 14 residues. V gave up 6 bases and J gave up 3 bases, with 14 bases separating them. CDR3 DNA sequence: TGTGCCAGCTCCCAGGAAACGCCAGACTATGGCTACACCTTC. The encoded protein is CASSQETPDYGYTF.

CDR3 DNA: TGTGCCTGGAGCCCTGGGCTAGCGACACATTGGACCCAGTACTTC. Its protein is CAWSPGLATHWTQYF. The chain links TRBV30 to TRBJ2-5; D is possibly TRBD2 (6 bases). CDR1 is GTSNPN, CDR2 SVGIG, per germline (reference sequence). V was cut by 3 bases and J by 7 bases, with 21 bases left in between. The CDR3 is made up of 15 amino acids.

This clone was counted a few times. The gene calls are TRBV7-9 and TRBJ1-1, with TRBD1 matching over 8 bases. V lost 4 bases, J lost 5 bases, and 9 bases stayed unmatched. CDR1 is SEHNR, CDR2 FQNEAQ, per germline (reference sequence). The CDR3 has 15 amino acids. CDR3 coding DNA: TGTGCCAGCAGCTCCTATTGGGACAGGTCGACTGAAGCTTTCTTT. Protein: CASSSYWDRSTEAFF.

This chain uses TRBV6-5 with TRBJ1-2; 7 bases match TRBD1. This CDR3 is built from 15 residues. The germline gives CDR1 MNHEY, CDR2 SVGAGI. J was trimmed by 5 bases and V by 4 bases; bases with no gene match: 10. The CDR3 here is CASSFARGFRYGYTF. DNA of the CDR3: TGTGCCAGCAGTTTTGCCAGGGGGTTTCGGTATGGCTACACCTTC.

The V and J genes are TRBV5-1 and TRBJ2-1, with 8 positions matching TRBD2. Germline V gives CDR1 SGHRS, CDR2 YFSETQ. The length of the CDR3 is 13 residues. Trimming at V came to 3 bases and at J to 5 bases, leaving 1 base not matched to a gene. CDR3 nucleotide sequence: TGCGCCAGCAGCTCACTAGCGGACAATGAGCAGTTCTTC. This gives the protein CASSSLADNEQFF.

The chain joins TRBV28 to TRBJ1-6; D possibly corresponds to TRBD1 (6 bases). Germline V gene data show CDR1 as MDHEN and CDR2 as SYDVKM. This CDR3 is 17 amino acids long. V was trimmed by 6 bases and J by 0 bases, leaving 15 bases between them. In DNA, the CDR3 is TGTGCCAGCAGGGGCCCGGGACAAAGCTCCTATAATTCACCCCTCCACTTT. It yields the protein CASRGPGQSSYNSPLHF.

The gene calls are TRBV5-1 and TRBJ1-5; tentative D call: TRBD1 (6 bases). Germline CDR1 and CDR2: SGHRS and YFSETQ. Trimming removed 4 bases at V and 4 bases at J, with 9 bases between. This CDR3 is built from 13 residues. The CDR3, as DNA: TGCGCCAGCAGCCCTGGACAGAATCAGCCCCAGCATTTT. Its translation is CASSPGQNQPQHF.

The chain is built from TRBV7-2 and TRBJ1-1, with 9 nucleotides matching TRBD1. Looked up from germline, CDR1 is SGHTA and CDR2 is FQGNSA. This CDR3 comprises 15 residues. Losses at the gene ends were 5 bases for V and 2 bases for J; bases not matched to a gene: 6. The CDR3 spells CASSPGQGINTEAFF. In DNA, the CDR3 is TGTGCCAGCAGCCCCGGACAGGGGATTAACACTGAAGCTTTCTTT.

This clone appeared a few times. The rearrangement uses TRBV2 and TRBJ1-3; 9 positions agree with TRBD1. This CDR3 spans 15 amino acids. Per germline, CDR1 SNHLY and CDR2 FYNNEI. V shed 6 bases, J shed 7 bases, and the junction held 10 bases outside the gene matches. CDR3 sequence: CASRVTGGAGNTIYF. The DNA for the CDR3 is TGTGCCAGCAGAGTCACAGGGGGCGCCGGGAACACCATATATTTT.

The gene calls are TRBV19 and TRBJ2-6; a weak D match, TRBD1 (5 bases). Trimming pared 3 bases from V and 2 bases from J, leaving 11 bases between. Germline V lookup: CDR1 LNHDA, CDR2 SQIVND (reference sequence). The CDR3 extends over 16 amino acids. The CDR3 protein is CASSIRRGAGANVLTF. The CDR3 DNA follows: TGTGCCAGTAGTATTCGTAGGGGCGCTGGGGCCAACGTCCTGACTTTC.

This clone was picked up a small number of times. The rearrangement uses TRBV6-1 and TRBJ2-3; 8 positions match TRBD1. The CDR3 sequence is 16 residues long. V was pared by 4 bases and J by 1 base, with 7 bases of the junction left unmatched. The germline gives CDR1 MNHNS, CDR2 SASEGT. CDR3: CASSVRQGLGTDTQYF. DNA of the CDR3: TGTGCCAGCAGTGTCCGACAGGGGTTGGGCACAGATACGCAGTATTTT.

This clone was counted only a few times. The rearrangement joins TRBV6-6 to TRBJ2-1, with 11 bases lining up with TRBD2. The CDR3 consists of 15 residues. CDR1 is MNHNY and CDR2 is SVGAGI in the germline V gene (reference sequence). The junction had 5 bases not matched to a gene; V was cut back by 6 bases and J by 4 bases. This CDR3 reads CASSLTSGGYNEQFF. DNA for the CDR3: TGTGCCAGCAGCCTTACTAGCGGGGGTTACAATGAGCAGTTCTTC.

The chain uses TRBV4-1 and TRBJ2-3; 7 bases are a match to TRBD1. V dropped 0 bases and J dropped 6; count of bases not matched to a gene: 15. The germline CDR1 and CDR2 sequences are MGHRA and YSYEKL. This CDR3 has 18 amino acids. DNA of the CDR3: TGCGCCAGCAGCCAAGAAATCTTTGGGACAGACGCGCCGGATACGCAGTATTTT. This translates into CASSQEIFGTDAPDTQYF.

The CDR3 sequence: CAIRRDRVDSGANVLTF. DNA of the CDR3: TGTGCCATCAGAAGGGACAGGGTTGATTCTGGGGCCAACGTCCTGACTTTC. V is TRBV10-3 and J is TRBJ2-6; 9 positions agree with TRBD1. Trimming removed 6 bases from V and 1 base from J; junction bases left unmatched: 7. CDR3 length: 17 amino acids. Per the germline V gene, CDR1 is ENHRY and CDR2 is SYGVKD.

The chain recombines TRBV7-8 with TRBJ2-2; 10 bases align to TRBD1. The CDR3 runs 15 residues. V dropped 5 bases and J dropped 7; count of bases not matched to a gene: 7. Per the germline V gene, CDR1 is SGHVS and CDR2 is FQNEAQ. The CDR3 nucleotides read TGTGCCAGCAGCAAGACAGGGGGCGTAAGCGGGGAGCTGTTTTTT. As protein: CASSKTGGVSGELFF.

The chain uses TRBV25-1 and TRBJ2-3, with 13 positions matching TRBD2. The CDR3 is made up of 16 amino acids. Germline-derived CDR1 and CDR2 are MGHDK and SYGVNS. After removal of 1 base from V and 8 bases from J, the junction contained 6 bases not matched to a gene. The chain's CDR3 is CASSEWTSGRPVTQYF. In DNA, the CDR3 is TGTGCCAGCAGTGAATGGACTAGCGGGAGACCCGTTACGCAGTATTTT.

The chain joins TRBV6-1 to TRBJ2-3; perhaps TRBD1 as D (6 bases). Trimming removed 6 bases from V and 2 bases from J, with 15 bases in between. CDR3 size: 15 residues. From germline, CDR1 is MNHNS and CDR2 SASEGT. The CDR3 reads CASSRSTGNTDTQYF. In nucleotides, the CDR3 is TGTGCCAGCAGCCGTTCGACAGGAAACACAGATACGCAGTATTTT.

This rearrangement joins TRBV23-1 to TRBJ2-5; D gene ambiguous. TRBV23-1 falls under the ORF class, with uncertain function. The V and J ends lost 2 bases and 1 base respectively, with 5 bases between them. This CDR3 comprises 13 residues. Written as DNA, the CDR3 is TGCGCCAGCAGTCAAAACTGCCAAGAGACCCAGTACTTC. Translated, it gives CASSQNCQETQYF.